This T cell receptor (beta chain) comes out of a study of T cell responses to AZD1222 COVID-19 vaccine. Whether given at about 4 or about 12 weeks, second doses were pooled. CDR1 and CDR2 from the germline V gene are LNHDA and SQIVND (reference sequence). This CDR3 is 12 amino acids long. Trimming took 4 bases from V and 10 from J, leaving 13 bases between them. Study results and caveats: Baseline testing showed seropositivity in only six AZD1222 recipients.

The method was immunoSEQ multiplex PCR; TCRdb's version includes in-frame clones alone and lacks a portion of them. The sample has approximately 35,000 clones, about nine tenths seen once; the top ten hold around 10%. Worth noting for this clone: As yet, its antigen is unknown.

This sequence originates from an adult who received the AZD1222 COVID-19 vaccine. The source material was peripheral blood, sampled 28 days after the second AZD1222 dose. The chain joins TRBV19 to TRBJ2-5, with a possible D match to TRBD2 (6 bases). CDR3 loop: CASSTRWGDQYF. CDR3 bases: TGTGCCAGTAGTACCCGATGGGGGGACCAGTACTTC.